This T cell receptor (beta chain) was sequenced during a study of shared clonotypes between healthy human individuals. Worth noting for this clone: Antigen: not known.

This CDR3 is 17 amino acids long. Germline V gene sequence: CDR1 MNHNS, CDR2 SASEGT. V shed 3 bases and J shed 1 base, with 19 bases lying between them. Investigators spread the genomic DNA of each subset evenly over several immunoSEQ plates. The method was immunoSEQ multiplex PCR; TCRdb's version includes in-frame clones alone and lacks a portion of them. This repertoire shows roughly 1,100,000 clones, 65% to 75% found once; its top ten account for roughly 1.5%. Points from the study as a whole: Estimated richness values were generally larger in naive subsets than in memory subsets. Apart from blood, nothing was sampled; tissue repertoires likely differ.

This clonotype was sampled from a man aged 18 to 30 in good health. What was sequenced was memory CD4+ T cells sorted from blood. The subset denotes: CD45RA-negative fraction. The rearrangement joins TRBV6-1 to TRBJ2-7; D remains unclear. The CDR3 DNA is TGTGCCAGCAGTGACCTCCTCGCTTATCCGCCATCCTACGAGCAGTACTTC. Translated, it gives CASSDLLAYPPSYEQYF.